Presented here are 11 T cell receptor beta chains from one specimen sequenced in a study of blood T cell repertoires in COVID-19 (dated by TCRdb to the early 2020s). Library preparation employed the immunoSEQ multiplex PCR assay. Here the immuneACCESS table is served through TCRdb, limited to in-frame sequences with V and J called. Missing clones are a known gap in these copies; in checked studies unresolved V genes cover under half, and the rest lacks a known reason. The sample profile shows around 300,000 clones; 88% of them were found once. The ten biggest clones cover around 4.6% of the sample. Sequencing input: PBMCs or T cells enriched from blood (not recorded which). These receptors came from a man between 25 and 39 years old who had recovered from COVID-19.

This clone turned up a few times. The CDR3 reads CASSDQVSPLHF. The CDR3 coding sequence is TGTGCCAGCAGTGATCAGGTCTCACCCCTCCACTTT. The rearrangement joins TRBV2 to TRBJ1-6; D is uncertain. The V end was cut by 3 bases, the J end by 10 bases, with 7 bases between. Germline loops: CDR1 SNHLY, CDR2 FYNNEI. The CDR3 totals 12 residues.

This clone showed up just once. The CDR3 region has the DNA TGTGCCAGCAGGCTAACAGGGGTCTACGAGCAGTACTTC. The encoded protein is CASRLTGVYEQYF. This chain joins TRBV6-1 and TRBJ2-7; 7 bases are a match to TRBD1. The germline gives CDR1 MNHNS, CDR2 SASEGT. V lost 6 bases to trimming and J lost 3 bases; unmatched junction nucleotides: 5. The CDR3 extends over 13 amino acids.

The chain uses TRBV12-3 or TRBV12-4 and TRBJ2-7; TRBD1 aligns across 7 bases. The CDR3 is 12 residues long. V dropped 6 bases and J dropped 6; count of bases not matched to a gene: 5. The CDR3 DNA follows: TGTGCCAGCAGAGCACAGGGGACCGAGCAGTACTTC. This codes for CASRAQGTEQYF.

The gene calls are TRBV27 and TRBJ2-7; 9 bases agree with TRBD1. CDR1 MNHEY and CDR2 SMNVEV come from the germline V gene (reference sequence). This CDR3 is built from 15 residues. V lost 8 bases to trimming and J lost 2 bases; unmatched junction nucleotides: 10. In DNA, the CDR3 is TGTGCCAGCGGCCTATTACAGGGGGCTCCCTACGAGCAGTACTTC. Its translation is CASGLLQGAPYEQYF.

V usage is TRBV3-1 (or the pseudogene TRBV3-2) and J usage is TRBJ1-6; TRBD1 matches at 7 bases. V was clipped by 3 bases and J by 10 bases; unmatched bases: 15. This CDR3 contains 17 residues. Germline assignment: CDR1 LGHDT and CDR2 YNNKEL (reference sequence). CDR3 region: CASSQGRQGLLQSPLHF. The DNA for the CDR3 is TGTGCCAGCAGCCAGGGCAGACAGGGCCTATTGCAGTCACCCCTCCACTTT.

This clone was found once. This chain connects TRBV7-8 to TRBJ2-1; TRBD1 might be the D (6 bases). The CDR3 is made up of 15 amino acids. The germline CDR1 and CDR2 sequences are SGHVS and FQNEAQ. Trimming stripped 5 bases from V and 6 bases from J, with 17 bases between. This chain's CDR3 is CASSRRIQGFNEQFF. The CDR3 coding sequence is TGTGCCAGCAGCCGGAGGATACAGGGATTCAATGAGCAGTTCTTC.

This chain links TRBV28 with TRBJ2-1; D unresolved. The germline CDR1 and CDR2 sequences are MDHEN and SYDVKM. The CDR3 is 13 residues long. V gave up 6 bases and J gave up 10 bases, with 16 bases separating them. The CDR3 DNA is TGTGCCAGCAGCCAGAATCATTGGCCCGAGCAGTTCTTC. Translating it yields CASSQNHWPEQFF.

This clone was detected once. The CDR3 coding sequence is TGTGCCACCAGTGATTTGCAGTCGAACACCGGGGAGCTGTTTTTT. Translating gives CATSDLQSNTGELFF. This chain uses TRBV24-1 with TRBJ2-2; D is unresolved. Germline CDR1 is KGHDR and CDR2 is SFDVKD. V was shortened by 0 bases and J by 0 bases, with 4 bases between the two germline ends. CDR3 length equals 15 residues.

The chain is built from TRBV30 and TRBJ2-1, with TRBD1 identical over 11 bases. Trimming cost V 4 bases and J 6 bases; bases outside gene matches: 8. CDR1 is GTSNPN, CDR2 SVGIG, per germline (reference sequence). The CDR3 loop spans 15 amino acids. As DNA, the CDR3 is TGTGCCTGGATGCTTTGGGACAGGGGGTCCAATGAGCAGTTCTTC. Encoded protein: CAWMLWDRGSNEQFF.

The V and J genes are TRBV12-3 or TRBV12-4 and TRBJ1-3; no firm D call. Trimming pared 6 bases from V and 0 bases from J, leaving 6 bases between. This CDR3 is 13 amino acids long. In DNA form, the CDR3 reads TGTGCCAGCAGCTCAGACTCTGGAAACACCATATATTTT. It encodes CASSSDSGNTIYF.

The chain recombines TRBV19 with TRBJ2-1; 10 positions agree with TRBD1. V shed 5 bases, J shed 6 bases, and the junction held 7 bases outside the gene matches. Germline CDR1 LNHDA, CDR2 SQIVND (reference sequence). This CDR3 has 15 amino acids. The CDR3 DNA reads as TGTGCCAGTAGTCCCCGGGACAGGGGCGGCAATGAGCAGTTCTTC. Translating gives CASSPRDRGGNEQFF. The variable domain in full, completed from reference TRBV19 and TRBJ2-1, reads DGGITQSPKYLFRKEGQNVTLSCEQNLNHDAMYWYRQDPGQGLRLIYYSQIVNDFQKGDIAEGYSVSREKKESFPLTVTSAQKNPTAFYLCASSPRDRGGNEQFFGPGTRLTVL.